Included here is one T cell receptor beta chain sequence, with context. The data were taken from a study of brain T cells in children with intractable seizures. This CDR3 spans 11 amino acids. Germline CDR1 and CDR2: MNHEY and SVGAGI. Losses at the gene ends were 5 bases for V and 16 bases for J; bases not matched to a gene: 5. Here immunoSEQ multiplex PCR was the method, and the copy in TCRdb shows in-frame clones only, minus some. The profile shows tens of thousands of clones, roughly 92% of them singletons. The receptor was derived from a boy younger than 18 with focal cortical dysplasia and intractable seizures. This sample comprised peripheral blood, obtained at surgery. The chain is built from TRBV6-5 and TRBJ1-6; TRBD1 matches at 7 bases. This CDR3 reads CASSLGTDLHF. In DNA form, the CDR3 reads TGTGCCAGCAGTCTTGGGACAGATCTCCACTTT.